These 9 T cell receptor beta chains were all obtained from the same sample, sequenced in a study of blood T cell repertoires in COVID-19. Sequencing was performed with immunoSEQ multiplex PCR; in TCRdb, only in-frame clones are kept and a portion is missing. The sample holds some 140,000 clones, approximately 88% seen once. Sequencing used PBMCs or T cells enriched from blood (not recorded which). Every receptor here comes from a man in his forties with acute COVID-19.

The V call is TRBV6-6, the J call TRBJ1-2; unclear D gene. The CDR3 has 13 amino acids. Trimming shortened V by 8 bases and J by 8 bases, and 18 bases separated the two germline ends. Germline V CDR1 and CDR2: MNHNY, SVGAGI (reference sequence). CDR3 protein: CASGKAGWVGYTF. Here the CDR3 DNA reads TGTGCCAGCGGAAAGGCGGGCTGGGTCGGCTACACCTTC.

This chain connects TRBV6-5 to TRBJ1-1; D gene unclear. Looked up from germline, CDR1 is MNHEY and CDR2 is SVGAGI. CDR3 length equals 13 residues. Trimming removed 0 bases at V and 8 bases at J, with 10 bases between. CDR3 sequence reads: CASSYSYTSEAFF. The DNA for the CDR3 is TGTGCCAGCAGTTACTCGTACACCTCCGAAGCTTTCTTT.

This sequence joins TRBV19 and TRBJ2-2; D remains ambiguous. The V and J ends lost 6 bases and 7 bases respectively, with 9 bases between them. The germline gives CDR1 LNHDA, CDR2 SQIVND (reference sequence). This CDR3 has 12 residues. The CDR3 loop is CASSPRHGELFF. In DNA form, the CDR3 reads TGTGCCAGTAGCCCTAGGCACGGGGAGCTGTTTTTT.

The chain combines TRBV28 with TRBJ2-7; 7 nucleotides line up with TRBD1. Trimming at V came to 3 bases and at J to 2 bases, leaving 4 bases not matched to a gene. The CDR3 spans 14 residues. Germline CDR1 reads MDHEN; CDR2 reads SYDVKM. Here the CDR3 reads CASSFSQGTYEQYF. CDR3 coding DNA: TGTGCCAGCAGTTTCTCACAGGGGACCTACGAGCAGTACTTC.

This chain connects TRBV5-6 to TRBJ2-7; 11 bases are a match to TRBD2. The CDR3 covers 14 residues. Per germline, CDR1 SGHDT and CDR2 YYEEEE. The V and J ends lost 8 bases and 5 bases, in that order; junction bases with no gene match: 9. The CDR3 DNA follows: TGTGCCAGTCTAATTAGCGGGAGGGCCCACGAGCAGTACTTC. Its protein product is CASLISGRAHEQYF.

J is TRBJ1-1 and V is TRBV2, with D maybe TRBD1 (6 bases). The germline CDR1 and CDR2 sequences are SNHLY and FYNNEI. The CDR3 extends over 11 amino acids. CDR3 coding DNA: TGTGCTGGGGGCTTGAACACTGAAGCTTTCTTT. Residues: CAGGLNTEAFF.

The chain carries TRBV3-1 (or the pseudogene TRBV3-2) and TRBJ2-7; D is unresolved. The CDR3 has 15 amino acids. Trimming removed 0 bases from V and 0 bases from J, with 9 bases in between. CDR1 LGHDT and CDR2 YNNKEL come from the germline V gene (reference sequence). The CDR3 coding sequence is TGTGCCAGCAGCCAAGATCCCTACAGCTCCTACGAGCAGTACTTC. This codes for CASSQDPYSSYEQYF.

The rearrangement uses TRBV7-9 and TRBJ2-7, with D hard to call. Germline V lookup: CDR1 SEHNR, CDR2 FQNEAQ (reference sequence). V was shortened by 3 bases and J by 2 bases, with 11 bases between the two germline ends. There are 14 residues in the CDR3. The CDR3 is CASSFVYTPYEQYF. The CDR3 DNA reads TGTGCCAGCAGCTTCGTGTACACACCCTACGAGCAGTACTTC.

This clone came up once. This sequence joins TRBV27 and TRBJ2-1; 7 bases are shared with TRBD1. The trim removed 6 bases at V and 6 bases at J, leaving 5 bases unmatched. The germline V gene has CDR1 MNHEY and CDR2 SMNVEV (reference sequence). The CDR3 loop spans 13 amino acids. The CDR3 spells CASRTGQINEQFF. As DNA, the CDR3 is TGTGCCAGCAGAACGGGACAGATCAATGAGCAGTTCTTC.